This T cell receptor (beta chain) was recovered during a study of spatial heterogeneity in lung cancer. Study in general: The average count in raw reads for each unique TCR and UMI combination exceeded 8.5 appearances.

A distinct unique molecular identifier was carried by each TCR cDNA molecule. TCRdb independently ran MiXCR on the 5' RACE reads; one entry per CDR3 protein. This sample has roughly 48,000 distinct CDR3 sequences, with roughly 5.2% found just once. This clonotype has at least ten counts. The CDR3 covers 13 residues. V lost 7 bases, J lost 1 base, and 9 bases lay in between. As for time point: sample taken at primary tumor resection. Extraction of whole RNA from tumor, nontumor lung or frozen PBMC preceded unsorted sequencing. Samples were obtained from roughly 65 donors, all untreated early-stage non-small cell lung cancer patients.

The origin of this receptor is a male donor with early-stage non-small cell lung cancer. The specimen was PBMCs, collected at surgery. The rearrangement joins TRBV12-3 or TRBV12-4 to TRBJ2-3; D remains unclear. For the CDR3, the DNA is TGTGCCAGCAAGAGAGATGGCACAGATACGCAGTATTTT. Translation gives CASKRDGTDTQYF.